This T cell receptor beta chain was captured by sequencing in a study of blood T cell repertoires in COVID-19. Study background: Sites across the United States, Italy and Spain contributed samples from acute and convalescent COVID-19. Nucleic acid was either cDNA or gDNA, and it came from T cells, B-cell-depleted T cells, or PBMCs.

From germline, CDR1 is SNHLY and CDR2 FYNNEI. The CDR3 spans 15 residues. TCRdb keeps only in-frame clones here, not all; method: immunoSEQ multiplex PCR. Among about 83,000 clones listed, 70% to 90% were seen once. This clone appeared a few times. At one end the junction does not follow the germline gene, possibly because of a read error. The clonotype was recovered from an elderly man with active or convalescent COVID-19. The chain carries TRBV2 and TRBJ1-5; a weak D match, TRBD1 (6 bases). Sequences were obtained from peripheral blood. DNA of the CDR3: TGTGCCAGCAGAGAAGATCGGGGAGGGGGTCAGCCCCAGCATTTT. Protein product: CASREDRGGGQPQHF.